A single sample is the source of the 20 T cell receptor beta chains below, sequenced in a study of T-cell reconstitution after alpha-beta-depleted transplantation in children. TCRbeta library preparation incorporated unique molecular identifiers. MiXCR, run by TCRdb on the PCR reads, gives a single entry per CDR3 protein. The sample contains around 480,000 distinct CDR3 sequences, 32% of which appear only once. The specimen was PBMCs from the stem cell graft donor, collected from the stem cell graft. The receptors come from a human donor who donated a stem cell graft to a child with aplastic anemia.

This clonotype turned up a few times. CDR3 amino acids: CATGGEGANTEAFF. The CDR3 DNA is TGTGCCACCGGTGGGGAAGGGGCCAACACTGAAGCTTTCTTT. V usage is TRBV10-3 and J usage is TRBJ1-1; weak D call: TRBD1 (5 bases). Germline V CDR1 and CDR2: ENHRY, SYGVKD. The CDR3 length is 14 residues. V lost 10 bases and J lost 2, with 17 bases in between.

The chain employs TRBV6-2 or TRBV6-3 and TRBJ2-7; a possible D gene is TRBD1 (6 bases). This CDR3 comprises 13 residues. Germline V gene data show CDR1 as MNHEY and CDR2 as SVGEGT. V lost 10 bases, J lost 0 bases, and 13 bases lay in between. CDR3 coding DNA: TGTGCCACCCTACGGGACAACTCCTACGAGCAGTACTTC. This translates into CATLRDNSYEQYF.

The CDR3 protein is CASSRGSPLHF. The CDR3 DNA is TGTGCCAGTAGTAGGGGGTCACCCCTCCACTTT. V gene TRBV19 combines with J gene TRBJ1-6, with D possibly being TRBD1 (5 bases). CDR3 length: 11 residues. The V gene's germline CDR1 is LNHDA and CDR2 SQIVND (reference sequence). V was clipped by 4 bases and J by 10 bases, with 5 bases between them.

The chain couples TRBV6-1 to TRBJ2-7; D is ambiguous. This CDR3 contains 12 residues. V lost 8 bases and J lost 0, with 8 bases in between. Germline V gives CDR1 MNHNS, CDR2 SASEGT. CDR3 sequence reads: CASQDRSYEQYV. The CDR3 DNA is TGTGCCAGCCAGGACCGCTCCTACGAGCAGTACGTC.

This clonotype turned up a few times. V is TRBV20-1 and J is TRBJ1-5, with D unresolved. V lost 1 base and J lost 6, with 10 bases in between. Germline V gives CDR1 DFQATT, CDR2 SNEGSKA (reference sequence). The CDR3 spans 13 residues. The CDR3 DNA reads as TGCAGTGCTAGAGGAGGCCCGGGTCAGCCCCAGCATTTT. Protein product: CSARGGPGQPQHF.

The chain is built from TRBV6-2 or TRBV6-3 and TRBJ2-1; the match to TRBD1 covers 7 bases. Germline loops: CDR1 MNHEY, CDR2 SVGEGT. This CDR3 region has 16 residues. The junction had 11 bases not matched to a gene; V was cut back by 5 bases and J by 4 bases. CDR3 in amino acids: CASSPLWDSTYNEQFF. The CDR3 DNA sequence: TGTGCCAGCAGTCCCCTCTGGGACAGTACATACAATGAGCAGTTCTTC.

V gene TRBV20-1 combines with J gene TRBJ2-1; 11 bases line up with TRBD2. CDR1 DFQATT and CDR2 SNEGSKA come from the germline V gene (reference sequence). V gave up 0 bases and J gave up 2 bases; unmatched junction bases: 9. CDR3 length: 18 amino acids. The CDR3 here is CSARDQTSGSPPYNEQFF. The CDR3 DNA is TGCAGTGCTAGAGATCAAACTAGCGGGAGTCCTCCCTACAATGAGCAGTTCTTC.

This clonotype has ten or more counts. V gene TRBV29-1 combines with J gene TRBJ2-5, with no clear D. The CDR3 length is 10 residues. Germline V CDR1 and CDR2: SQVTM, ANQGSEA. V was cut by 6 bases and J by 5 bases, with 7 bases left in between. The CDR3 DNA is TGCAGCGTGACCCGGGAGACCCAGTACTTC. It is translated as CSVTRETQYF.

This clonotype was seen repeatedly, ten times or more. The rearrangement joins TRBV7-2 to TRBJ2-5; D is unresolved. The CDR3 length is 15 residues. The V gene lost 1 base and the J gene lost 0 bases, with 9 bases spanning the gap. The germline V gene encodes CDR1 SGHTA and CDR2 FQGNSA. CDR3 DNA sequence: TGTGCCAGCAGCTTAGTAGATAACAACCAAGAGACCCAGTACTTC. Protein product: CASSLVDNNQETQYF.

This clonotype was observed a handful of times. This chain links TRBV3-1 with TRBJ2-7, with 11 bases identical to TRBD2. V shed 4 bases and J 6 bases; nucleotides not matched to a gene: 5. Germline-derived CDR1 and CDR2 are LGHDT and YNNKEL (reference sequence). The CDR3 length is 14 residues. The CDR3 DNA reads as TGTGCCAGCAGCCGAGGGACTAGCGGAGCCGAGCAGTACTTC. The encoded protein is CASSRGTSGAEQYF.

V usage is TRBV12-3 or TRBV12-4 and J usage is TRBJ2-2; 7 bases align to TRBD1. With V trimmed by 6 bases and J by 4 bases, 8 bases remained unmatched. This CDR3 is built from 15 residues. The CDR3 sequence: CASSDHDRVTGELFF. CDR3 DNA: TGTGCCAGCAGCGACCATGACAGGGTCACCGGGGAGCTGTTTTTT.

There are a few counts of this clonotype. CDR3 sequence (DNA): TGTGCCAGCAGCGTGGCTTCGGGAGACGGCAATGAGCAGTTCTTC. Amino acids: CASSVASGDGNEQFF. The J gene is TRBJ2-1, the V gene TRBV9; TRBD2 might be the D (6 bases). Trimming removed 2 bases at V and 6 bases at J, with 15 bases between. In germline, CDR1 is SGDLS, CDR2 YYNGEE. CDR3 size: 15 residues.

The chain carries TRBV11-1 and TRBJ1-1; D uncertain. Between the trimmed V and J ends, which lost 5 bases and 10 bases, there was a span of 14 bases. CDR1 and CDR2 from the germline V gene are SGHAT and FQDESV (reference sequence). CDR3 length: 12 amino acids. CDR3 sequence reads: CASSHPSTRAFF. The CDR3 coding sequence is TGTGCCAGCAGCCACCCCAGTACGCGAGCTTTCTTT.

This clonotype has only a few counts. The chain has TRBV12-3 or TRBV12-4 and TRBJ1-1; D gene ambiguous. V was pared by 2 bases and J by 8 bases, with 9 bases between. The CDR3 spans 12 residues. The CDR3 DNA reads TGTGCCAGCAGTTTAAAGGCGGGAGAAGCTTTCTTT. It encodes CASSLKAGEAFF.

This rearrangement joins TRBV6-2 or TRBV6-3 to TRBJ2-5; the D is unclear. Germline CDR1 is MNHEY and CDR2 is SVGEGT. With 5 bases removed from V and 5 bases from J, the gap between germline ends came to 9 bases. The CDR3 runs to 12 residues. The CDR3 sequence: CASSQRIETQYF. The DNA of the CDR3 is TGTGCCAGCAGTCAGAGGATTGAGACCCAGTACTTC.

The chain is built from TRBV7-2 and TRBJ2-1; 10 bases are shared with TRBD2. The CDR3 spans 16 residues. Germline CDR1 and CDR2: SGHTA and FQGNSA. Unmatched junction bases numbered 9, after V lost 5 bases and J lost 5 bases. CDR3 sequence reads: CASSLFGLADNNEQFF. The CDR3 nucleotides read TGTGCCAGCAGCCTCTTCGGACTAGCGGATAACAATGAGCAGTTCTTC.

This clonotype has a handful of counts. This chain uses TRBV7-8 with TRBJ1-2; a possible D gene is TRBD1 (6 bases). The CDR3 covers 15 residues. Trimming removed 5 bases at V and 2 bases at J, with 15 bases between. The germline V gene has CDR1 SGHVS and CDR2 FQNEAQ. Here the CDR3 reads CASSRIETGNYGYTF. The CDR3 DNA reads TGTGCCAGCAGCCGGATCGAAACAGGGAACTATGGCTACACCTTC.

The J gene is TRBJ1-5, the V gene TRBV5-6, with TRBD1 matching 8 bases. V trimming: 4 bases; J trimming: 5 bases; junction bases outside the gene matches: 14. Germline V gene data show CDR1 as SGHDT and CDR2 as YYEEEE. The CDR3 is 17 amino acids. CDR3: CASSRLISGQAHQPQHF. The CDR3 bases are TGTGCCAGCAGCCGTCTGATTTCGGGACAGGCGCATCAGCCCCAGCATTTT.

This clonotype was counted only a few times. This chain uses TRBV12-3 or TRBV12-4 with TRBJ1-1, with 7 bases aligning to TRBD1. V was pared by 6 bases and J by 9 bases, with 10 bases of the junction left unmatched. The CDR3 spans 13 residues. As DNA, the CDR3 is TGTGCCAGCAGCCAGACAGGGTTCCTCAAAGCTTTCTTT. This gives the protein CASSQTGFLKAFF.

The chain recombines TRBV29-1 with TRBJ1-2; D is ambiguous. The V end was cut by 3 bases, the J end by 4 bases, with 18 bases between. Germline V gene data show CDR1 as SQVTM and CDR2 as ANQGSEA. This CDR3 has 15 amino acids. CDR3 amino acids: CSVDLLKEGGYGYTF. The CDR3 DNA sequence: TGCAGCGTTGACCTATTAAAGGAGGGAGGCTATGGCTACACCTTC.